This entry is about one T cell receptor (beta chain). The antigen is undetermined. Germline assignment: CDR1 MNHEY and CDR2 SVGAGI. The CDR3 is 15 amino acids. Trimming removed 2 bases from V and 2 bases from J, with 10 bases in between. The repertoire was sequenced with immunoSEQ multiplex PCR; TCRdb's copy has only in-frame clones and lacks some. This repertoire shows around 200,000 clones, around 75% found once; its top ten account for approximately 5.9%. This sample stems from a study of cytotoxic CD8 clonotypes in ibrutinib-treated CLL. About the research overall: Partial responders around 24, complete 2; about twelve progressed and roughly 14 stayed in remission by median about 5.5 years. Response samples were taken after a median around 11 months of treatment, range 6 to 36. The study, taken as a whole, reports: Under therapy, public clonotypes either contracted or stayed stable, and they were uncommon.

The origin of this receptor is a human donor with chronic lymphocytic leukemia. The rearrangement joins TRBV6-5 to TRBJ1-5; D remains ambiguous. The specimen was PBMCs, collected after 12 months of ibrutinib treatment. The CDR3 bases are TGTGCCAGCAGTTACCTAGGCTCCGGCAATCAGCCCCAGCATTTT. Translation gives CASSYLGSGNQPQHF.